This TCR beta chain was found in a study of Graves' ophthalmopathy and Graves' hyperthyroidism. Among the hyperthyroidism patients, all were newly diagnosed, aged 18 to 65, with under 2 months' duration. From RNA, the CDR3 regions of TCR beta chains were amplified and sequenced. Following a first-round RT-PCR that used HTBI primers, a second-round multiplex PCR was carried out. Each CDR3 protein is one row after TCRdb ran MiXCR on the multiplex PCR reads. Of 400,000 to 450,000 distinct CDR3 sequences in the sample, about 21% are singletons; the top ten hold roughly 3%. Germline V lookup: CDR1 DFQATT, CDR2 SNEGSKA (reference sequence). CDR3 length equals 13 residues. Findings and limits, study-wide: For separating ophthalmopathy from stable hyperthyroidism, a 13-signature model gave under 90% sensitivity and roughly 83% specificity.

In this sample, this clonotype turned up many times. The antigen remains undetermined. This sequence joins TRBV20-1 and TRBJ2-7, with 9 bases that match TRBD1. The source is a woman under 30 with stable Graves' hyperthyroidism. Sequencing used peripheral blood. The CDR3 loop is CSGYRGPSYEQYF. The CDR3 DNA is TGCAGCGGATACAGGGGGCCCTCCTACGAGCAGTACTTC.